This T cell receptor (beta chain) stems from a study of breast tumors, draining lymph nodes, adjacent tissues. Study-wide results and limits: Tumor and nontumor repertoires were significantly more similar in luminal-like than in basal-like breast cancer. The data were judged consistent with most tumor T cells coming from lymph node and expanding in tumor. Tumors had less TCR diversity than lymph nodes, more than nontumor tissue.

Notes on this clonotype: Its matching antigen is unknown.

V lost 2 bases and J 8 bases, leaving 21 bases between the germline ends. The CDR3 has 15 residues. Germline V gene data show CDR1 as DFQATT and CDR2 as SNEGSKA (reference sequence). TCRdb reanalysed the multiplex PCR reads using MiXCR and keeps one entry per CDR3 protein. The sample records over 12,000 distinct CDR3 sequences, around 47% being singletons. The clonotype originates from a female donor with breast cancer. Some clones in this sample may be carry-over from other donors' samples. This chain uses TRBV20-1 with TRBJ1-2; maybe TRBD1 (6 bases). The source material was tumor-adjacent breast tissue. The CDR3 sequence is CSARPGLAGGGGYTF. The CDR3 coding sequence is TGCAGTGCTAGACCGGGACTAGCGGGAGGGGGGGGCTACACCTTC.